Presented here are 25 T cell receptor beta chains from one specimen sequenced in a study of long-term antiretroviral therapy in people with HIV (dated by TCRdb to 2021 to 2024). The immunoSEQ hsTCRB v3.0 assay was used at survey level resolution for TRB variable region sequencing. This is the immuneACCESS table as TCRdb keeps it, with only in-frame sequences that have V and J called. A part of the clones is gone; compared with another copy, unresolved V genes explain less than half, and the rest is unexplained. The sample has under 15,000 clones on record, around 80% of them singletons. About 18% of the sample is held by the ten biggest clonotypes. Sequencing was performed on unsorted PBMCs, taken around 8 years after starting antiretroviral therapy. These receptors came from a man in his forties or fifties with HIV.

This sequence joins TRBV2 and TRBJ1-6; D perhaps matches TRBD1 (6 bases). The V and J ends lost 1 base and 2 bases respectively, with 9 bases between them. Germline V gives CDR1 SNHLY, CDR2 FYNNEI. This CDR3 contains 16 residues. CDR3 nucleotide sequence: TGTGCCAGCAGTGAAGGGGGGGGCACCTATAATTCACCCCTCCACTTT. Protein product: CASSEGGGTYNSPLHF.

This chain uses TRBV4-1 with TRBJ1-3; TRBD1 is a possible D gene (5 bases). V gave up 1 base and J gave up 0 bases, with 16 bases separating them. Germline assignment: CDR1 MGHRA and CDR2 YSYEKL. The CDR3 is 18 amino acids. The CDR3 spells CASSQVAGDSNSGNTIYF. The CDR3 coding sequence is TGCGCCAGCAGCCAAGTCGCCGGAGACAGTAACTCTGGAAACACCATATATTTT.

The chain is built from TRBV11-2 and TRBJ2-1; 8 bases map to TRBD2. CDR3 size: 15 residues. Germline trimming cut 3 bases from V and 4 bases from J; bases unmatched to any gene: 5. CDR1 and CDR2 (germline): SGHAT, FQNNGV. CDR3 DNA sequence: TGTGCCAGCAGCTTGATAGCGGGGAGTTACAATGAGCAGTTCTTC. Encoded protein: CASSLIAGSYNEQFF.

The gene calls are TRBV4-1 and TRBJ1-1; the match to TRBD1 covers 9 bases. Germline loops: CDR1 MGHRA, CDR2 YSYEKL. Unmatched junction bases numbered 3, after V lost 0 bases and J lost 4 bases. The CDR3 sequence is 15 residues long. Here the CDR3 reads CASSQEGGQGTEAFF. For the CDR3, the DNA is TGCGCCAGCAGCCAAGAAGGGGGACAGGGCACTGAAGCTTTCTTT.

The chain joins TRBV25-1 to TRBJ2-3; D ambiguous. Germline V lookup: CDR1 MGHDK, CDR2 SYGVNS. The V end was cut by 3 bases, the J end by 0 bases, with 1 base between. This CDR3 is built from 12 residues. The CDR3 nucleotides read TGTGCCAGCAGTGATAGCACAGATACGCAGTATTTT. Its protein product is CASSDSTDTQYF.

V gene TRBV30 combines with J gene TRBJ2-7; 9 bases match TRBD1. V was clipped by 0 bases and J by 5 bases; unmatched bases: 5. The germline gives CDR1 GTSNPN, CDR2 SVGIG (reference sequence). The CDR3 runs 14 residues. CDR3 sequence: CAWSVGTGRDEQYF. In nucleotides, the CDR3 is TGTGCCTGGAGTGTAGGGACAGGGAGGGACGAGCAGTACTTC.

V and J are TRBV10-3 and TRBJ1-4; 11 bases are shared with TRBD1. Trimming removed 5 bases from V and 4 bases from J; junction bases left unmatched: 3. The CDR3 sequence is 15 residues long. The germline V gene encodes CDR1 ENHRY and CDR2 SYGVKD. The CDR3 bases are TGTGCCATCAGTCCGGGACAGGGGGATAATGAAAAACTGTTTTTT. Its translation is CAISPGQGDNEKLFF.

The chain recombines TRBV7-9 with TRBJ1-2, with D maybe TRBD1 (6 bases). CDR3 length: 16 amino acids. Per the germline V gene, CDR1 is SEHNR and CDR2 is FQNEAQ (reference sequence). Trimming shortened V by 1 base and J by 3 bases, and 15 bases separated the two germline ends. The CDR3 spells CASSLVVGAGDYGYTF. CDR3 in DNA: TGTGCCAGCAGCTTAGTAGTGGGGGCAGGGGACTATGGCTACACCTTC.

This sequence joins TRBV4-2 and TRBJ2-2; D tentatively fits TRBD1 or TRBD2 (5 bases each). Trimming pared 0 bases from V and 3 bases from J, leaving 11 bases between. Germline V lookup: CDR1 LGHNA, CDR2 YNFKEQ. The CDR3 has 16 residues. CDR3 bases: TGTGCCAGCAGCCAAGAGGGACGGTGGTACACCGGGGAGCTGTTTTTT. Its translation: CASSQEGRWYTGELFF.

This clone was observed a single time. The chain carries TRBV20-1 and TRBJ2-5, with unresolved D. Germline CDR1 DFQATT, CDR2 SNEGSKA (reference sequence). The V end was cut by 5 bases, the J end by 2 bases, with 3 bases between. The CDR3 contains 10 residues. CDR3 sequence reads: CSALQETQYF. In DNA, the CDR3 is TGCAGTGCTCTTCAAGAGACCCAGTACTTC.

The rearrangement links TRBV5-1 to TRBJ2-7, with TRBD1 as a possible D gene (6 bases). The V end was cut by 1 base, the J end by 5 bases, with 10 bases between. The length of the CDR3 is 13 residues. Germline loops: CDR1 SGHRS, CDR2 YFSETQ. CDR3 in DNA: TGCGCCAGCAGCTTGACAGGGTTGGACGAGCAGTACTTC. This codes for CASSLTGLDEQYF. Variable domain in full (rest from reference TRBV5-1 and TRBJ2-7): KAGVTQTPRYLIKTRGQQVTLSCSPISGHRSVSWYQQTPGQGLQFLFEYFSETQRNKGNFPGRFSGRQFSNSRSEMNVSTLELGDSALYLCASSLTGLDEQYFGPGTRLTVT.

The rearrangement joins TRBV11-2 to TRBJ2-1; the D call may be TRBD1 or TRBD2 (6 bases each). V was cut by 3 bases and J by 4 bases, with 10 bases left in between. Germline lookup yields CDR1 SGHAT and CDR2 FQNNGV. The CDR3 runs 14 residues. This CDR3 is CASSFGGLYNEQFF. CDR3 bases: TGTGCCAGCAGCTTTGGGGGGCTGTACAATGAGCAGTTCTTC.

V gene TRBV9 combines with J gene TRBJ2-7; D remains ambiguous. V was pared by 3 bases and J by 1 base, with 5 bases between. Germline assignment: CDR1 SGDLS and CDR2 YYNGEE. This CDR3 is built from 12 residues. CDR3 DNA sequence: TGTGCCAGCAGCGGTGGTTCCTACGAGCAGTACTTC. Translated, it gives CASSGGSYEQYF.

This clone appeared a few times. V is TRBV6-1 and J is TRBJ1-1; D unresolved. Looked up from germline, CDR1 is MNHNS and CDR2 is SASEGT. The CDR3 is 13 amino acids. The germline V and J ends were trimmed by 3 bases and 1 base, with 6 bases remaining between them. The CDR3 DNA reads as TGTGCCAGCAGTGATTGGGGGAACACTGAAGCTTTCTTT. Translating gives CASSDWGNTEAFF.

This clone was found a few times. The chain recombines TRBV6-4 with TRBJ1-5; D call uncertain. In germline, CDR1 is MRHNA, CDR2 SNTAGT. The CDR3 loop spans 13 amino acids. The germline V and J ends were trimmed by 11 bases and 4 bases, with 15 bases remaining between them. Written as DNA, the CDR3 is TGTGCCCCAGGAGGAGGTAAGAATCAGCCCCAGCATTTT. Translation gives CAPGGGKNQPQHF.

V is TRBV29-1 and J is TRBJ1-2; D is unresolved. CDR3 length: 13 amino acids. Per the germline V gene, CDR1 is SQVTM and CDR2 is ANQGSEA. V shed 0 bases and J shed 2 bases, with 7 bases lying between them. CDR3 coding DNA: TGCAGCGTTGAAGATCAACCCAACTATGGCTACACCTTC. It codes for CSVEDQPNYGYTF.

V and J are TRBV9 and TRBJ1-6, with a weak D call TRBD1 (6 bases). V dropped 0 bases and J dropped 9 bases, with 16 bases sitting between them. This CDR3 has 16 residues. The germline V gene has CDR1 SGDLS and CDR2 YYNGEE. The CDR3 protein is CASSVEGGDLGSPLHF. The CDR3 nucleotides read TGTGCCAGCAGCGTAGAGGGGGGGGACTTGGGTTCACCCCTCCACTTT.

The V call is TRBV27, the J call TRBJ1-1, with D maybe TRBD1 (5 bases). The CDR3 is made up of 13 amino acids. CDR1 is MNHEY and CDR2 is SMNVEV in the germline V gene (reference sequence). Trimming cost V 3 bases and J 3 bases, with 8 bases left between them. The CDR3 reads CASSLAGYTEAFF. DNA for the CDR3: TGTGCCAGCAGTTTGGCAGGGTACACTGAAGCTTTCTTT.

The V and J genes are TRBV4-1 and TRBJ2-3; D may be TRBD1 (5 bases). The germline V gene encodes CDR1 MGHRA and CDR2 YSYEKL. The CDR3 is 14 amino acids. Deletions cut 4 bases from V and 2 bases from J, with 10 bases between. The CDR3 region has the DNA TGCGCCAGCAGCCTTATGACAGCCACAGATACGCAGTATTTT. Protein sequence: CASSLMTATDTQYF.

V gene TRBV28 combines with J gene TRBJ1-6; D is unresolved. Trimming cost V 7 bases and J 4 bases, with 11 bases left between them. This CDR3 contains 14 residues. Germline CDR1 and CDR2: MDHEN and SYDVKM. The CDR3 sequence is CASTTGLYNSPLHF. Written as DNA, the CDR3 is TGTGCCAGCACCACCGGACTGTATAATTCACCCCTCCACTTT. Drawing the rest from reference TRBV28 and TRBJ1-6, the complete variable domain is DVKVTQSSRYLVKRTGEKVFLECVQDMDHENMFWYRQDPGLGLRLIYFSYDVKMKEKGDIPEGYSVSREKKERFSLILESASTNQTSMYLCASTTGLYNSPLHFGNGTRLTVT.

This clone was counted a single time. The chain carries TRBV19 and TRBJ2-7; TRBD1 might be the D (5 bases). The CDR3 totals 12 residues. V was pared by 5 bases and J by 1 base, with 6 bases between. Germline CDR1 reads LNHDA; CDR2 reads SQIVND (reference sequence). Written as DNA, the CDR3 is TGTGCCAGTAGTGCAGGGTCCTACGAGCAGTACTTC. Amino acids: CASSAGSYEQYF.

A note on this clone: The same CDR3 can be traced to other DNA sequences in this sample. This chain connects TRBV27 to TRBJ2-3, with D perhaps TRBD2 (5 bases). Germline CDR1 and CDR2: MNHEY and SMNVEV (reference sequence). This CDR3 comprises 15 residues. V lost 3 bases and J 0 bases, leaving 10 bases between the germline ends. The CDR3 reads CASSFARGSTDTQYF. The CDR3 bases are TGTGCCAGCAGTTTTGCCAGAGGGAGCACAGATACGCAGTATTTT.

The CDR3 nucleotides read TGTGCCAGCAGCTGGGGACAGGGGGCGGAAGAGCAGTACTTC. It encodes CASSWGQGAEEQYF. The rearrangement joins TRBV7-6 to TRBJ2-7, with TRBD1 identical over 12 bases. The junction had 5 bases not matched to a gene; V was cut back by 4 bases and J by 7 bases. The CDR3 has 14 residues. In germline, CDR1 is SGHVS, CDR2 FNYEAQ.

The chain has TRBV5-6 and TRBJ2-7; D ambiguous. This CDR3 comprises 12 residues. Trimming stripped 1 base from V and 2 bases from J, with 4 bases between. CDR1 is SGHDT, CDR2 YYEEEE, per germline. In DNA form, the CDR3 reads TGTGCCAGCAGCTTGAATCCCTACGAGCAGTACTTC. Translation: CASSLNPYEQYF.

This clone occurred a few times. This chain joins TRBV13 and TRBJ1-1; D call uncertain. V was pared by 6 bases and J by 2 bases, with 7 bases between. Germline V gene data show CDR1 as PRHDT and CDR2 as FYEKMQ (reference sequence). CDR3 length equals 12 residues. CDR3 sequence reads: CASSGQNTEAFF. In DNA form, the CDR3 reads TGTGCCAGCAGTGGGCAAAACACTGAAGCTTTCTTT.